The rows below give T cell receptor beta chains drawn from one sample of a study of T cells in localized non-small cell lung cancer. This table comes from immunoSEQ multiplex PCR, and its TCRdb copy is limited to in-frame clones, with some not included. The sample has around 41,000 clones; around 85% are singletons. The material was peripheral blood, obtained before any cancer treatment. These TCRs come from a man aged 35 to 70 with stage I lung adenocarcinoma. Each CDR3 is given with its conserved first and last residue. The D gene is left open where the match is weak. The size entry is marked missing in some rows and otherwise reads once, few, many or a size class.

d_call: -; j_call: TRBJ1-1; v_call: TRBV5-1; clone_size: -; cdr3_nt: TGCGCCAGCCAGGGTGGGGTGGGCACTGAAGCTTTCTTT; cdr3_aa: CASQGGVGTEAFF
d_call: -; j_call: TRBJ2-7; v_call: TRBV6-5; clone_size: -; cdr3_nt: TGTGCCAGCAGTCCGGACGGTCCTTCCTACGAGCAGTACTTC; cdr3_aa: CASSPDGPSYEQYF
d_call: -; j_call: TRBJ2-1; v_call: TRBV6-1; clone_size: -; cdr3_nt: TGTGCCAGCAGTTCCGACAGCGGGCTCTACAATGAGCAGTTCTTC; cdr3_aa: CASSSDSGLYNEQFF
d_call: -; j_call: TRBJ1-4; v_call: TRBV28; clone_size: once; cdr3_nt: TGTGCCAGCAGTTTAGGCGGGACTAATGAAAAACTGTTTTTT; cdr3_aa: CASSLGGTNEKLFF
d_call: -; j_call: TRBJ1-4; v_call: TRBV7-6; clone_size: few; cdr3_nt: TGTGCCAGCGGAACTGAAAAACTGTTTTTT; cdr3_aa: CASGTEKLFF
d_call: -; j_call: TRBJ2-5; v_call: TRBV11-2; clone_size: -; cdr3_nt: TGTGCCAGCAGCTTGTTCAGCTTCGGAGAGACCCAGTACTTC; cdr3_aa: CASSLFSFGETQYF
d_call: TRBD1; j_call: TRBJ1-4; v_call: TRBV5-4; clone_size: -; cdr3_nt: TGTGCCAGCAGCCCGGACAGGGGATCTGATGGCGGTGAAAAACTGTTTTTT; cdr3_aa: CASSPDRGSDGGEKLFF
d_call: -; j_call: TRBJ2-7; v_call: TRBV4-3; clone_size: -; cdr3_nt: TGCGCCAGCAGCCATTTAGGACGATCCTACGAGCAGTACTTC; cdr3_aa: CASSHLGRSYEQYF
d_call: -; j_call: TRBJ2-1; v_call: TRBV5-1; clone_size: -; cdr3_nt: TGCGCCAGCAGCTTAAACAGGGACAATGAGCAGTTCTTC; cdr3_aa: CASSLNRDNEQFF
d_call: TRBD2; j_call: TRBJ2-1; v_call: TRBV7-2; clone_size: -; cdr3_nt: TGTGCCAGCAGCCTTCAGGCTAGCGGGAGCAATGAGCAGTTCTTC; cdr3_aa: CASSLQASGSNEQFF
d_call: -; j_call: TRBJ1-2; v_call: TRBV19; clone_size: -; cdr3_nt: TGTGCCAGCAGGGTCGACTATGGCTACACCTTC; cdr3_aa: CASRVDYGYTF
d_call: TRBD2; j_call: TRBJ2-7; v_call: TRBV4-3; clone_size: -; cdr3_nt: TGCGCCAGCAGCCAAGATTACCTAGCGGGTACCTACGAGCAGTACTTC; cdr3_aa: CASSQDYLAGTYEQYF
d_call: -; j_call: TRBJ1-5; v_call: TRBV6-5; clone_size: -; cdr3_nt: TGTGCCAGCAGCGCCGGGACCGGCAATCAGCCCCAGCATTTT; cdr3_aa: CASSAGTGNQPQHF
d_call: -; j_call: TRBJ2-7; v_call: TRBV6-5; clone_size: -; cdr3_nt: TGTGCCAGCACCGCCCCGGGACCCTCATCCTACGAGCAGTACTTC; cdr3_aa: CASTAPGPSSYEQYF
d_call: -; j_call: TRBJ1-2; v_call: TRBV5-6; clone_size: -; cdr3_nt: TGTGCCAGCAGCTTGATGACCCGGTCCTATGGCTACACCTTC; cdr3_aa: CASSLMTRSYGYTF
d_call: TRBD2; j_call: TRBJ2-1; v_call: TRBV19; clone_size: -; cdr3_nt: TGTGCCAGTAGTTTGCGGACTAGCAGGTCCGAAAATAGGGTTCATGAGCAGTTCTTC; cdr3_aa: CASSLRTSRSENRVHEQFF
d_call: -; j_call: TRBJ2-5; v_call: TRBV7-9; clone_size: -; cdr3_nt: TGTGCCAGCAGCCCCGGGACTTACCAGTACTTC; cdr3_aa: CASSPGTYQYF
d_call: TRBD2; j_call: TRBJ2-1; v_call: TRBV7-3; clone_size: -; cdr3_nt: TGTGCCAGCAGCCGCTCGGGAGGTGAGCAGTTCTTC; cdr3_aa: CASSRSGGEQFF
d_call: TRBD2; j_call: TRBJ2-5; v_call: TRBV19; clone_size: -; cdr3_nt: TGTGCCAGTAGTGGCAGGACTAGCGGGAGACAAGAGACCCAGTACTTC; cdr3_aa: CASSGRTSGRQETQYF